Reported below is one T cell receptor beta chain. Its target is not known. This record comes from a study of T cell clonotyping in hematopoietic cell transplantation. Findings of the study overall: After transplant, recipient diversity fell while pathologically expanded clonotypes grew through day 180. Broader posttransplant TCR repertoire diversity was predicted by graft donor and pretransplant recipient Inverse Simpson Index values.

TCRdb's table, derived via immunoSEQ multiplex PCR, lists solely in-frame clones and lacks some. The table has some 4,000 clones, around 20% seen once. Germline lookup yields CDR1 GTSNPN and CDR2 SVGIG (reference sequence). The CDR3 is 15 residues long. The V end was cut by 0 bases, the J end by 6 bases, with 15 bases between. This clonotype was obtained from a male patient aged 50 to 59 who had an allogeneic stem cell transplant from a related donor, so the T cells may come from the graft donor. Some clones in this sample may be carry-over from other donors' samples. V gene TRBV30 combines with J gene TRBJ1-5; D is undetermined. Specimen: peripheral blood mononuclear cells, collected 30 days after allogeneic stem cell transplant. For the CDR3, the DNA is TGTGCCTGGAGTGTAAACCGAGGGATCGGTCAGCCCCAGCATTTT. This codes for CAWSVNRGIGQPQHF. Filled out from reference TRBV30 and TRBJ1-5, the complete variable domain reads SQTIHQWPATLVQPVGSPLSLECTVEGTSNPNLYWYRQAAGRGLQLLFYSVGIGQISSEVPQNLSASRPQDRQFILSSKKLLLSDSGFYLCAWSVNRGIGQPQHFGDGTRLSIL.